A single T cell receptor beta chain is shown here with its context. Treatment reported: preoperative locoregional IRX-2 cytokine immunotherapy. Patients received preoperative, locoregional IRX-2 cytokine immunotherapy in a phase Ib study. Sequencing used immunoSEQ multiplex PCR; TCRdb keeps in-frame clones, though not all of them. Among about 32,000 clones listed, roughly four fifths were seen once. The data derive from a study of preoperative IRX-2 immunotherapy in early breast cancer. This sequence originates from a human donor with breast cancer. This specimen was lymph node tissue, taken from a patient treated with IRX-2 immunotherapy.

CDR3 sequence reads: CASTRESRKPEAFF. DNA of the CDR3: TGTGCCAGTACCCGGGAGTCTCGGAAACCTGAAGCTTTCTTT. The chain carries TRBV19 and TRBJ1-1, with no clear D. Germline V gene sequence: CDR1 LNHDA, CDR2 SQIVND (reference sequence). CDR3 size: 14 residues. V was shortened by 7 bases and J by 6 bases, with 18 bases between the two germline ends. Full variable domain (outside the CDR3, taken from reference TRBV19 and TRBJ1-1): DGGITQSPKYLFRKEGQNVTLSCEQNLNHDAMYWYRQDPGQGLRLIYYSQIVNDFQKGDIAEGYSVSREKKESFPLTVTSAQKNPTAFYLCASTRESRKPEAFFGQGTRLTVV.